These 32 T cell receptor beta chains share one sample of origin, sequenced in a study of T cells in Graves' hyperthyroidism and ophthalmopathy. Amplification of TCR beta CDR3 regions used RNA as the template. The TCR CDR3 first-round RT-PCR relied on the HTBI primer set. TCRdb passed the multiplex PCR reads through MiXCR, listing each CDR3 protein once. The table has roughly 500,000 distinct CDR3 sequences, 40% to 55% seen once. Sequencing was carried out using peripheral blood or thyroid tissue (not recorded which). These receptors originate from an adult woman with Graves' disease, either hyperthyroidism or ophthalmopathy (not recorded which).

In its sample, this clonotype was seen a few times. The chain uses TRBV11-2 and TRBJ1-2; unclear D gene. Germline CDR1 and CDR2: SGHAT and FQNNGV. The ends were cut back, 3 bases at V and 7 bases at J, with 15 bases in the middle. The CDR3 runs to 14 residues. CDR3 nucleotide sequence: TGTGCCAGCAGCTTCGCAGGTCGGCGCGGTGGCTACACCTTC. It is translated as CASSFAGRRGGYTF.

The chain employs TRBV24-1 and TRBJ2-2, with D maybe TRBD2 (6 bases). The CDR3 is made up of 19 amino acids. The germline V gene has CDR1 KGHDR and CDR2 SFDVKD. V was trimmed by 0 bases and J by 4 bases, leaving 20 bases between them. The CDR3 nucleotides are TGTGCCACCAGTGATTTGCAGTTTGCGGGACGGGGGACCACCGGGGAGCTGTTTTTT. This translates into CATSDLQFAGRGTTGELFF.

The chain has TRBV2 and TRBJ1-2; D is undetermined. Between the trimmed V and J ends, which lost 7 bases and 3 bases, there was a span of 12 bases. CDR1 and CDR2 (germline): SNHLY, FYNNEI. The CDR3 is 13 residues long. CDR3 sequence (DNA): TGTGCCAGCACACTAGCGGGAGACTATGGCTACACCTTC. It yields the protein CASTLAGDYGYTF. Looking up the rest from reference TRBV2 and TRBJ1-2 gives the full variable domain: EPEVTQTPSHQVTQMGQEVILRCVPISNHLYFYWYRQILGQKVEFLVSFYNNEISEKSEIFDDQFSVERPDGSNFTLKIRSTKLEDSAMYFCASTLAGDYGYTFGSGTRLTVV.

This clonotype was picked up many times. The chain uses TRBV6-1 and TRBJ1-2; D uncertain. V was trimmed by 0 bases and J by 5 bases, leaving 7 bases between them. This CDR3 has 13 amino acids. Germline V gene lookup returns CDR1 MNHNS and CDR2 SASEGT. In nucleotides, the CDR3 is TGTGCCAGCAGTGAAGCGGTTTCTTATGGCTACACCTTC. The encoded protein is CASSEAVSYGYTF.

The chain recombines TRBV19 with TRBJ2-2; 7 bases agree with TRBD1. Unmatched junction bases numbered 10, after V lost 5 bases and J lost 7 bases. The CDR3 spans 15 residues. Germline values: CDR1 LNHDA, CDR2 SQIVND (reference sequence). The CDR3 loop is CASSPSTGRNGELFF. DNA for the CDR3: TGTGCCAGTAGTCCTTCGACAGGGCGGAACGGGGAGCTGTTTTTT.

This clonotype was seen repeatedly, ten times or more. The rearrangement links TRBV11-2 to TRBJ1-1, with 9 bases identical to TRBD1. Germline loops: CDR1 SGHAT, CDR2 FQNNGV. The trim removed 4 bases at V and 3 bases at J, leaving 6 bases unmatched. CDR3 size: 15 residues. This CDR3 reads CASSSGTGSYTEAFF. The CDR3, as DNA: TGTGCCAGCAGCTCAGGGACAGGGTCATACACTGAAGCTTTCTTT. Variable domain in full (rest from reference TRBV11-2 and TRBJ1-1): EAGVAQSPRYKIIEKRQSVAFWCNPISGHATLYWYQQILGQGPKLLIQFQNNGVVDDSQLPKDRFSAERLKGVDSTLKIQPAKLEDSAVYLCASSSGTGSYTEAFFGQGTRLTVV.

V gene TRBV7-6 combines with J gene TRBJ2-5, with 10 nucleotides matching TRBD1. The J call may be wrong; the DNA end is better matched by TRBJ2-1. This CDR3 spans 13 amino acids. Looked up from germline, CDR1 is SGHVS and CDR2 is FNYEAQ. The chain's CDR3 is CASSPGQGGEQFF. The CDR3 coding sequence is TGTGCCAGCAGCCCTGGACAGGGGGGTGAGCAGTTCTTC.

This clonotype was detected ten times or more. The J gene is TRBJ1-6, the V gene TRBV7-2; tentative D call: TRBD1 (5 bases). V was trimmed by 5 bases and J by 7 bases, leaving 18 bases between them. The CDR3 consists of 16 residues. CDR1 and CDR2 from the germline V gene are SGHTA and FQGNSA. DNA for the CDR3: TGTGCCAGCAGCGCGAGGCCTGGCGGGGCAAATTCACCCCTCCACTTT. Its translation is CASSARPGGANSPLHF.

The table lists this clonotype with many counts. The V gene is TRBV2, the J gene TRBJ1-1, with D perhaps TRBD1 (5 bases). Germline values: CDR1 SNHLY, CDR2 FYNNEI. This CDR3 has 14 amino acids. With 8 bases removed from V and 3 bases from J, the gap between germline ends came to 16 bases. The CDR3 here is CASGRGEVDTEAFF. CDR3 in DNA: TGTGCCAGCGGGAGGGGTGAGGTCGACACTGAAGCTTTCTTT.

This chain joins TRBV19 and TRBJ1-2; D is ambiguous. The germline V and J ends were trimmed by 6 bases and 8 bases, with 10 bases remaining between them. The length of the CDR3 is 11 residues. Germline V gene data show CDR1 as LNHDA and CDR2 as SQIVND (reference sequence). Here the CDR3 DNA reads TGTGCCAGTAGCAATGGTAGGGGCTACACCTTC. It specifies CASSNGRGYTF.

In the case of this clonotype: The junction shows a germline mismatch at one end, possibly a read error. The rearrangement joins TRBV10-3 to TRBJ2-7; 11 bases are a match to TRBD2. The CDR3 loop spans 18 amino acids. Looked up from germline, CDR1 is ENHRY and CDR2 is SYGVKD. For the CDR3, the DNA is TGTGCCATCAGTGAGGGGCTAGCGGGAGGTCGGTACACCGGGGAGCTGTACTTC. Amino acid sequence: CAISEGLAGGRYTGELYF.

This sequence joins TRBV10-3 and TRBJ2-7, with 8 bases aligning to TRBD2. Per germline, CDR1 ENHRY and CDR2 SYGVKD. The CDR3 runs to 13 residues. The DNA of the CDR3 is TGTGCATCGGGACTAGGTAGTTCCTACGAGCAGTACTTC. As protein: CASGLGSSYEQYF.

V is TRBV29-1 and J is TRBJ2-3, with 14 bases lining up with TRBD2. Germline lookup yields CDR1 SQVTM and CDR2 ANQGSEA. V was clipped by 5 bases and J by 2 bases; unmatched bases: 6. This CDR3 region has 16 residues. The CDR3 loop reads CSVIGLAGGYTDTQYF. The CDR3 DNA sequence: TGCAGCGTTATCGGACTAGCGGGGGGATACACAGATACGCAGTATTTT.

The CDR3 DNA is TGTGCCAGCAGCCGCCCGGGACAGGGGGCTCCCGAGCAGTACTTC. It specifies CASSRPGQGAPEQYF. The gene calls are TRBV25-1 and TRBJ2-7, with TRBD1 matching over 12 bases. V dropped 6 bases and J dropped 6; count of bases not matched to a gene: 9. The CDR3 loop spans 15 amino acids. Germline V gene sequence: CDR1 MGHDK, CDR2 SYGVNS.

This clonotype was counted a single time. The rearrangement joins TRBV7-9 to TRBJ2-5; 10 nucleotides line up with TRBD1. V lost 4 bases, J lost 3 bases, and 5 bases stayed unmatched. The CDR3 runs 15 residues. CDR1 is SEHNR and CDR2 is FQNEAQ in the germline V gene (reference sequence). CDR3 DNA: TGTGCCAGCAGCTCCCGGGGGACAGGGGAAGAGACCCAGTACTTC. Its protein is CASSSRGTGEETQYF. The full variable domain, with the rest looked up from reference TRBV7-9 and TRBJ2-5, is DTGVSQNPRHKITKRGQNVTFRCDPISEHNRLYWYRQTLGQGPEFLTYFQNEAQLEKSRLLSDRFSAERPKGSFSTLEIQRTEQGDSAMYLCASSSRGTGEETQYFGPGTRLLVL.

The rearrangement joins TRBV7-9 to TRBJ2-7, with D perhaps TRBD1 (6 bases). The V gene's germline CDR1 is SEHNR and CDR2 FQNEAQ (reference sequence). The CDR3 runs to 14 residues. Trimming took 6 bases from V and 5 from J, leaving 17 bases between them. This CDR3 is CASSPADRLDEQYF. The CDR3 DNA sequence: TGTGCCAGCAGTCCCGCCGACAGGTTAGACGAGCAGTACTTC.

This clonotype was picked up many times. The V call is TRBV12-3 or TRBV12-4, the J call TRBJ1-6, with D uncertain. The CDR3 is made up of 15 amino acids. V lost 7 bases, J lost 8 bases, and 18 bases lay in between. DNA for the CDR3: TGTGCCAGCAAGATAAATGGAGGGTTTGATTCACCCCTCCACTTT. It encodes CASKINGGFDSPLHF.

This clonotype was detected a few times. The chain has TRBV29-1 and TRBJ1-2; tentative D call: TRBD1 (5 bases). The CDR3 extends over 13 amino acids. V was trimmed by 0 bases and J by 3 bases, leaving 8 bases between them. Looked up from germline, CDR1 is SQVTM and CDR2 is ANQGSEA. The CDR3 protein is CSVEDQGDYGYTF. DNA of the CDR3: TGCAGCGTTGAAGATCAAGGGGACTATGGCTACACCTTC.

V is TRBV7-9 and J is TRBJ1-5; 10 nucleotides agree with TRBD1. Losses at the gene ends were 0 bases for V and 11 bases for J; bases not matched to a gene: 7. The CDR3 is made up of 15 amino acids. CDR1 is SEHNR, CDR2 FQNEAQ, per germline (reference sequence). The CDR3 nucleotides read TGTGCCAGCAGCTTAGCGACAGGGGGCGCAGATTCCCAGCATTTT. Translating it yields CASSLATGGADSQHF.

This clonotype was detected only once. The V gene is TRBV6-5, the J gene TRBJ1-1; D is unclear. Germline V gene lookup returns CDR1 MNHEY and CDR2 SVGAGI. The CDR3 contains 13 residues. The V and J ends lost 4 bases and 8 bases respectively, with 14 bases between them. The CDR3 sequence: CASSFWPPSEAFF. The CDR3 DNA sequence: TGTGCCAGCAGTTTTTGGCCCCCCTCGGAAGCTTTCTTT.

As for this clonotype: The CDR3 carries no conserved terminal phenylalanine or tryptophan, so it likely arises from a read error. The DNA is left out, because the CDR3 cannot be placed on it with certainty; the CDR3 is given as TCRdb lists it. This CDR3 is CASSFRGL. V and J are TRBV7-2 and TRBJ1-3; the table's D call, TRBD1, has no DNA check behind it. The length of the CDR3 is 8 amino acids, counting both ends. CDR1 is SGHTA, CDR2 FQGNSA, per germline.

The chain recombines TRBV20-1 with TRBJ2-7; TRBD2 agrees at 9 bases. V shed 6 bases, J shed 5 bases, and the junction held 8 bases outside the gene matches. Germline-derived CDR1 and CDR2 are DFQATT and SNEGSKA (reference sequence). The CDR3 loop spans 13 amino acids. CDR3 sequence (DNA): TGCAGTGCGGCCGTAGCGGGAGAGGACGAGCAGTACTTC. The encoded protein is CSAAVAGEDEQYF.

The J gene is TRBJ1-4, the V gene TRBV7-9; D uncertain. The germline CDR1 and CDR2 sequences are SEHNR and FQNEAQ (reference sequence). This CDR3 has 14 residues. The ends were cut back, 1 base at V and 7 bases at J, with 10 bases in the middle. Written as DNA, the CDR3 is TGTGCCAGCAGCTTAGTACCCGAGGGTGAAAAACTGTTTTTT. Its translation is CASSLVPEGEKLFF.

This clonotype was detected many times. The rearrangement joins TRBV11-2 to TRBJ2-7; TRBD2 agrees at 9 bases. After removal of 5 bases from V and 4 bases from J, the junction contained 12 bases not matched to a gene. CDR1 is SGHAT, CDR2 FQNNGV, per germline. The CDR3 length is 16 residues. For the CDR3, the DNA is TGTGCCAGCAGCCTCCGCGGGCGGGAGGGCGGATACGAGCAGTACTTC. It encodes CASSLRGREGGYEQYF.

The rearrangement uses TRBV7-8 and TRBJ2-5; 7 bases line up with TRBD1. The V gene's germline CDR1 is SGHVS and CDR2 FQNEAQ. V shed 3 bases, J shed 9 bases, and the junction held 1 base outside the gene matches. CDR3 size: 11 residues. CDR3 residues: CASSLTGSQYF. CDR3 in DNA: TGTGCCAGCAGCTTGACAGGGTCCCAGTACTTC.

About this clonotype itself: The conserved final phenylalanine or tryptophan is absent from the CDR3, which likely points to a read error. J is TRBJ1-1 and V is TRBV12-3 or TRBV12-4, with D uncertain. Trimming took off 6 bases at V and 7 bases at J, with 18 bases between the two ends. This CDR3 region has 14 residues. The CDR3 sequence is CASSQTGGEIEAFL. Written as DNA, the CDR3 is TGTGCCAGCAGCCAAACGGGCGGGGAGATTGAAGCTTTCCTT.

The CDR3, as DNA: TGTGCCAGCAGCACGACGAGAGGGACGATTAACGAGCAGTACTTC. Residues: CASSTTRGTINEQYF. V and J are TRBV7-2 and TRBJ2-7; the D call may be TRBD1 or TRBD2 (5 bases each). With 5 bases removed from V and 5 bases from J, the gap between germline ends came to 19 bases. The V gene's germline CDR1 is SGHTA and CDR2 FQGNSA. The CDR3 runs to 15 residues.

The V and J genes are TRBV19 and TRBJ1-5; 7 bases align to TRBD1. The CDR3 is 17 amino acids. Unmatched junction bases numbered 9, after V lost 4 bases and J lost 0 bases. Germline CDR1 is LNHDA and CDR2 is SQIVND (reference sequence). CDR3 loop: CASSRTTGQSSNQPQHF. The CDR3 DNA follows: TGTGCCAGTAGTAGAACCACGGGACAGAGTAGCAATCAGCCCCAGCATTTT.

The gene calls are TRBV2 and TRBJ2-3; maybe TRBD2 (5 bases). The V gene lost 6 bases and the J gene lost 2 bases, with 12 bases spanning the gap. The CDR3 totals 14 residues. Looked up from germline, CDR1 is SNHLY and CDR2 is FYNNEI. Written as DNA, the CDR3 is TGTGCCAGCAGAGCCCGGGAAGCCACAGATACGCAGTATTTT. The encoded protein is CASRAREATDTQYF.

V usage is TRBV14 and J usage is TRBJ2-1; 10 nucleotides match TRBD2. Germline V gene lookup returns CDR1 SGHDN and CDR2 FVKESK. The CDR3 extends over 15 amino acids. The V gene end was trimmed by 2 bases and the J gene end by 7 bases; junction bases not matched to a gene: 5. CDR3: CASSQLAGEENEQFF. CDR3 nucleotide sequence: TGTGCCAGCAGCCAACTAGCGGGAGAGGAGAATGAGCAGTTCTTC.

This clonotype was detected many times. V is TRBV10-2 and J is TRBJ2-7; possibly TRBD2 for D (5 bases). In germline, CDR1 is WSHSY, CDR2 SAAADI. V was clipped by 8 bases and J by 3 bases, with 11 bases between them. CDR3 length equals 12 residues. CDR3 sequence reads: CASGVSVYEQYF. CDR3 nucleotide sequence: TGCGCCAGCGGGGTTAGCGTCTACGAGCAGTACTTC.

This clonotype was observed at least ten times. For the CDR3, the DNA is TGCGCCAGCAGCTTGGTGACAGGGGGTGCTGGCTACACCTTC. Its protein is CASSLVTGGAGYTF. The V call is TRBV5-1, the J call TRBJ1-2, with 9 bases identical to TRBD1. The CDR3 sequence is 14 residues long. The trim removed 0 bases at V and 7 bases at J, leaving 4 bases unmatched. The germline V gene has CDR1 SGHRS and CDR2 YFSETQ.